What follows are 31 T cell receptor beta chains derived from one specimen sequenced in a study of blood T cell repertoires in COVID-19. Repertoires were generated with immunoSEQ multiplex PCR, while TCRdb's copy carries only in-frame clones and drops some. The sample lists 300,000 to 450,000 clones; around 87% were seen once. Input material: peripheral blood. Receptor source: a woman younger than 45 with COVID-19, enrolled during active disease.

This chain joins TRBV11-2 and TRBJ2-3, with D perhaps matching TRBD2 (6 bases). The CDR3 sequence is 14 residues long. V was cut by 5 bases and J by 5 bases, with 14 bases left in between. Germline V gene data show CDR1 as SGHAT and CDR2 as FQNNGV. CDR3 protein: CASSPRGTGDTQYF. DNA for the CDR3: TGTGCCAGCAGCCCGCGCGGGACTGGAGATACGCAGTATTTT.

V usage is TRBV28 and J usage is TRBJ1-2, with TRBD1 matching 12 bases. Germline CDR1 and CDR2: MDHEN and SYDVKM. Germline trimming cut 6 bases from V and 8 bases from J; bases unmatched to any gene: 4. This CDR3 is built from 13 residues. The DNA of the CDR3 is TGTGCCAGCAGCTCCGGGACAGGGGGCGGCTACACCTTC. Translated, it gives CASSSGTGGGYTF.

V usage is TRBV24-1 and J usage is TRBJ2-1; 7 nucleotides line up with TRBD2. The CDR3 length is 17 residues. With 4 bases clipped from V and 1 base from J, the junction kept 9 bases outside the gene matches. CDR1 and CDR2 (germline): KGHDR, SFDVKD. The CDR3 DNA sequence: TGTGCCACCAGTGAGGGGGGGACTCCCCCATCCTACAATGAGCAGTTCTTC. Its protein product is CATSEGGTPPSYNEQFF.

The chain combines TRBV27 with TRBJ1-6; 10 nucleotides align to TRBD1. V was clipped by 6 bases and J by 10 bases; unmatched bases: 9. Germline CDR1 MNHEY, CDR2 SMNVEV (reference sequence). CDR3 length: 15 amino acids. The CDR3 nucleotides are TGTGCCAGCAGCGGGACAGGGGAAGGGAAGTCACCCCTCCACTTT. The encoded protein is CASSGTGEGKSPLHF.

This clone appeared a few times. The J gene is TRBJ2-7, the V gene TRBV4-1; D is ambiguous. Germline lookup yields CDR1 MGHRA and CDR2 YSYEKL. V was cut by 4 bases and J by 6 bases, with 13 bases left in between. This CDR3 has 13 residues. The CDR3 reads CASSPRDFLEQYF. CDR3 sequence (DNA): TGCGCCAGCAGCCCTCGAGACTTTCTCGAGCAGTACTTC.

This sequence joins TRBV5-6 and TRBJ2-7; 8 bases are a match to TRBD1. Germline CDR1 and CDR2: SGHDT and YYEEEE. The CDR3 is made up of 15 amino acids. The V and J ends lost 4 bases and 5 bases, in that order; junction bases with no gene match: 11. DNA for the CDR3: TGTGCCAGCAGCATAATACAGGGGGTTAGCGACGAGCAGTACTTC. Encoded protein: CASSIIQGVSDEQYF.

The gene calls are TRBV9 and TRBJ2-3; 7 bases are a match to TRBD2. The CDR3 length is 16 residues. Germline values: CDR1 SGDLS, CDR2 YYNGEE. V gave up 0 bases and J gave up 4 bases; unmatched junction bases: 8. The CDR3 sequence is CASSVGIGGGSDTQYF. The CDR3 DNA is TGTGCCAGCAGCGTAGGGATTGGGGGAGGGTCAGATACGCAGTATTTT.

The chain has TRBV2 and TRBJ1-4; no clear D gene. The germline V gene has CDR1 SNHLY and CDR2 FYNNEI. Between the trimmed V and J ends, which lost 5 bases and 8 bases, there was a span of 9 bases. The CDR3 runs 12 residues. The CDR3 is CASSLDREKLFF. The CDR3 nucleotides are TGTGCCAGCAGTCTAGACCGGGAAAAACTGTTTTTT.

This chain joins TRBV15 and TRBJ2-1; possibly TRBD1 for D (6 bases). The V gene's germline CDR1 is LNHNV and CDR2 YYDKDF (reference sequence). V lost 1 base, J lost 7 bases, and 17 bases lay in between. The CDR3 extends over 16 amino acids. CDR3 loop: CATSRGGPGAMNEQFF. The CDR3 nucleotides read TGTGCCACCAGCAGAGGGGGGCCAGGGGCAATGAATGAGCAGTTCTTC.

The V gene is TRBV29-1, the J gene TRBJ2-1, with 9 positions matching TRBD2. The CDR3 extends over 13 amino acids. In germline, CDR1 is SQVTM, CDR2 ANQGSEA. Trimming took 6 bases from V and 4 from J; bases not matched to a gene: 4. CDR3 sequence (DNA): TGCAGCGTGCGGGAGGGCCGGTACAATGAGCAGTTCTTC. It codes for CSVREGRYNEQFF.

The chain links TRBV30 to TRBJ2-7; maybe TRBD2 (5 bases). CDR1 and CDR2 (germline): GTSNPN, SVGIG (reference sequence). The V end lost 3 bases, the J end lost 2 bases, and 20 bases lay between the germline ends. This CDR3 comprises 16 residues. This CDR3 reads CAWRPPGSWPTYEQYF. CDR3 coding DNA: TGTGCCTGGAGGCCCCCTGGGAGTTGGCCTACCTACGAGCAGTACTTC.

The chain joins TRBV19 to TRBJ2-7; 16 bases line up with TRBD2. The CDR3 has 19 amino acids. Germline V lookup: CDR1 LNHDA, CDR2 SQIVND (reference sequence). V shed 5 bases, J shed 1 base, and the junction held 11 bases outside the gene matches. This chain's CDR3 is CASSSTGLAGGMISYEQYF. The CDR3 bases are TGTGCCAGTAGTTCTACGGGACTAGCGGGAGGGATGATTTCCTACGAGCAGTACTTC. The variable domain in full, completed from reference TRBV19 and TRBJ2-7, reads DGGITQSPKYLFRKEGQNVTLSCEQNLNHDAMYWYRQDPGQGLRLIYYSQIVNDFQKGDIAEGYSVSREKKESFPLTVTSAQKNPTAFYLCASSSTGLAGGMISYEQYFGPGTRLTVT.

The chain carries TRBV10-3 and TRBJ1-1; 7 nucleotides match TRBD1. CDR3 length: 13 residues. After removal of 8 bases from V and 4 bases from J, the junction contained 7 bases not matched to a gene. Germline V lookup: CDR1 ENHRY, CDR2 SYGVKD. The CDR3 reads CAILGQPGTEAFF. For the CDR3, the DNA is TGTGCCATCTTGGGACAGCCGGGCACTGAAGCTTTCTTT.

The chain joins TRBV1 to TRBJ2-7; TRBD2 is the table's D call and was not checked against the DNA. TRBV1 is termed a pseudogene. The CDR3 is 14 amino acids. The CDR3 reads CTSSRTSLRGEQYF. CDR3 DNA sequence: TGCACCAGCAGCCGGACTTCTCTTCGGGGAGAGCAGTACTTC.

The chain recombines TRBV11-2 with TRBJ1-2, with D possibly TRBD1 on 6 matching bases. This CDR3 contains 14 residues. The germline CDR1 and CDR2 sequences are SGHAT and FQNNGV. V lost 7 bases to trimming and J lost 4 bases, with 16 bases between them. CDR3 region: CASNTGNFGYGYTF. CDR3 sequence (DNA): TGTGCCAGCAACACAGGGAACTTCGGCTATGGCTACACCTTC.

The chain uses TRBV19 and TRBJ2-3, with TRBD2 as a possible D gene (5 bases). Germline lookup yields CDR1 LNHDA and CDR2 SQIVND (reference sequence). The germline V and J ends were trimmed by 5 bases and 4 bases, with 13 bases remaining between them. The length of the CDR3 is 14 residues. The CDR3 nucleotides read TGTGCCAGTAGTGACCGGGGTGGGGCAGATACGCAGTATTTT. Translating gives CASSDRGGADTQYF.

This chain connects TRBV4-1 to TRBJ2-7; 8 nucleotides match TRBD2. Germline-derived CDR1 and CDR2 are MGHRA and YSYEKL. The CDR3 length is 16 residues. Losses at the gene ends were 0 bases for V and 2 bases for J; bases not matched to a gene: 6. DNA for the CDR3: TGCGCCAGCAGCCAAGATCCCCTAGCGGGCGCCTACGAGCAGTACTTC. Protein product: CASSQDPLAGAYEQYF.

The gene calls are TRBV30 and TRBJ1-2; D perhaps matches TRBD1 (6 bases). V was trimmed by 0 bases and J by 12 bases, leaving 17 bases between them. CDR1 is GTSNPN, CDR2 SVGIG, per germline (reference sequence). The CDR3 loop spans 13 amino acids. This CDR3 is CAWSVGGGGPNTF. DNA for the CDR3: TGTGCCTGGAGTGTCGGGGGGGGCGGACCTAACACCTTC. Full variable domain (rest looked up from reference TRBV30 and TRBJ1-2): SQTIHQWPATLVQPVGSPLSLECTVEGTSNPNLYWYRQAAGRGLQLLFYSVGIGQISSEVPQNLSASRPQDRQFILSSKKLLLSDSGFYLCAWSVGGGGPNTFGSGTRLTVV.

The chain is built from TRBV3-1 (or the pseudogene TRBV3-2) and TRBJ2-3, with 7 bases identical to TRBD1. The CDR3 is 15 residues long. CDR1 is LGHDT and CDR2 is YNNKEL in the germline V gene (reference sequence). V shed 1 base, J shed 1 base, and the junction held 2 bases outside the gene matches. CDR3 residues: CASSQGTGGTDTQYF. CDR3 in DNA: TGTGCCAGCAGCCAAGGGACAGGAGGCACAGATACGCAGTATTTT.

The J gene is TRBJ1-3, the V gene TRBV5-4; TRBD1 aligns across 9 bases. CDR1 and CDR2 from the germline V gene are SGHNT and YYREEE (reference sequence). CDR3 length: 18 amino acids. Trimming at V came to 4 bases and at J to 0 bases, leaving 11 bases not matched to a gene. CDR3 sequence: CASSLRTGALLSGNTIYF. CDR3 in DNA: TGTGCCAGCAGCCTAAGGACAGGGGCCCTACTCTCTGGAAACACCATATATTTT.

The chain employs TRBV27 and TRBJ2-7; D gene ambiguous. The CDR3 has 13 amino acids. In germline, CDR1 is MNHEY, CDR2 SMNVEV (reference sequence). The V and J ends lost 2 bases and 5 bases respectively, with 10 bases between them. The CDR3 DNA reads TGTGCCAGCAGTTTAAGTGGGCCGAACGAGCAGTACTTC. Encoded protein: CASSLSGPNEQYF.

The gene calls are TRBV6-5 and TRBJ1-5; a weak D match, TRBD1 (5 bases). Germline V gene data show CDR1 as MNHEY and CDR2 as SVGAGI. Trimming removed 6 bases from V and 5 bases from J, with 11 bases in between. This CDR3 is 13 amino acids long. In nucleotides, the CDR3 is TGTGCCAGCAGCCGGGGGTCACATCAGCCCCAGCATTTT. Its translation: CASSRGSHQPQHF.

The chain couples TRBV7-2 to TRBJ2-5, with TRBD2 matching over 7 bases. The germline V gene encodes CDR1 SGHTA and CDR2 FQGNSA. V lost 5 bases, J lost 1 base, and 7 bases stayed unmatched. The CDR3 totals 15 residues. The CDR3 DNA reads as TGTGCCAGCAGCCGCGGGGGAAGAGTCCAAGAGACCCAGTACTTC. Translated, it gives CASSRGGRVQETQYF.

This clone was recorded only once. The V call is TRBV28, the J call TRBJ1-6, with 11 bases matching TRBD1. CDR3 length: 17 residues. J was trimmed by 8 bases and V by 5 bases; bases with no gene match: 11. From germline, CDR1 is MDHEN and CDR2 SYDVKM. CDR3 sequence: CASSAGQGVFLYSPLHF. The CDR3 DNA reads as TGTGCCAGCAGTGCGGGACAGGGGGTTTTTCTATATTCACCCCTCCACTTT.

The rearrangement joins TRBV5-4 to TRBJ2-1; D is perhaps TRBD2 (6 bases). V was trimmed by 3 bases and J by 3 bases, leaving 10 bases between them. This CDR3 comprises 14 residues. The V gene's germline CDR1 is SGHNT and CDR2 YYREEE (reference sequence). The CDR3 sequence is CASSSGGIYNEQFF. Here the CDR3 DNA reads TGTGCCAGCAGCTCCGGGGGTATCTACAATGAGCAGTTCTTC.

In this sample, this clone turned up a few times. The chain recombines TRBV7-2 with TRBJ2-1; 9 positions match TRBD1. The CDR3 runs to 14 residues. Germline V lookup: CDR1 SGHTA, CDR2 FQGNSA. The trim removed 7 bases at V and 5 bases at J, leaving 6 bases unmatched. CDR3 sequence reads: CASKGGQGDNEQFF. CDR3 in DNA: TGTGCCAGCAAAGGGGGACAGGGAGACAATGAGCAGTTCTTC.

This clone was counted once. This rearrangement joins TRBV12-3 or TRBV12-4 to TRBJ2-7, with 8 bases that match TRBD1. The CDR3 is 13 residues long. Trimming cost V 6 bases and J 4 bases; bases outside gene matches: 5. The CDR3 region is CASSNNRGYEQYF. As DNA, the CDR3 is TGTGCCAGCAGCAACAACAGGGGGTACGAGCAGTACTTC.

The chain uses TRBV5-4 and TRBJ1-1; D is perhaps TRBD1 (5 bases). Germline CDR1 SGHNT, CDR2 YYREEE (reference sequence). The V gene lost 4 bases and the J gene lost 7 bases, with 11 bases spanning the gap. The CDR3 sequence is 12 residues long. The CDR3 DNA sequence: TGTGCCAGCAGCGTGGGGGGAGTTGAAGCTTTCTTT. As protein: CASSVGGVEAFF. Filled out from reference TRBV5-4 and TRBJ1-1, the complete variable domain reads ETGVTQSPTHLIKTRGQQVTLRCSSQSGHNTVSWYQQALGQGPQFIFQYYREEENGRGNFPPRFSGLQFPNYSSELNVNALELDDSALYLCASSVGGVEAFFGQGTRLTVV.

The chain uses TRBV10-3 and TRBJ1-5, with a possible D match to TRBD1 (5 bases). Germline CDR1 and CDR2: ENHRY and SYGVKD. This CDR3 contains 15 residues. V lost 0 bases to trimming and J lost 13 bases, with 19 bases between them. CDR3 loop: CAISESEGALYEQHF. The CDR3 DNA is TGTGCCATCAGTGAGTCGGAAGGGGCACTTTACGAACAGCATTTT.

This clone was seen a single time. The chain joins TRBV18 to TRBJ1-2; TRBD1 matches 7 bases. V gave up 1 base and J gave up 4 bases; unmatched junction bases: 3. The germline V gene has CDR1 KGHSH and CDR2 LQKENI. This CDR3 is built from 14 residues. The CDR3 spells CASSPQGAIYGYTF. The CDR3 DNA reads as TGTGCCAGCTCACCACAGGGGGCTATCTATGGCTACACCTTC.

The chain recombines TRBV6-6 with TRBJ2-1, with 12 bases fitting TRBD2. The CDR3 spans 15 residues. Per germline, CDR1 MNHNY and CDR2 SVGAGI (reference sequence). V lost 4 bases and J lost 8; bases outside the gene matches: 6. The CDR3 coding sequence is TGTGCCAGCAGTTTGCTAGCGGGAGGGGTCTATGAGCAGTTCTTC. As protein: CASSLLAGGVYEQFF.